This TCR beta chain was observed in a study of vaccination effects on CD4 cells after COVID-19. Study context: After the second dose, samples were taken at median day 72.

The authors isolated CD4+ T cells after about 10 days of culture. BNT162b2 vaccine or mRNA-1273 vaccine was given to participants in two doses. The healthy vaccine recipients, who had no prior SARS-CoV-2 infection, showed negative nucleocapsid antibodies. In regard to this clone: As yet, its antigen is unknown.

Sequenced by immunoSEQ multiplex PCR; TCRdb stores in-frame clones only, minus some. The repertoire consists of about 39,000 clones, with around two thirds occurring once and the leading ten covering approximately 8%. The CDR3 consists of 14 residues. Germline assignment: CDR1 MNHNY and CDR2 SVGAGI (reference sequence). Trimming removed 4 bases at V and 7 bases at J, with 11 bases between. V is TRBV6-6 and J is TRBJ1-6; tentatively, D is TRBD1 (6 bases). Material: CD4+ T cells from PBMCs cultured without peptide, obtained after COVID-19 vaccination. The TCR was taken from a human donor who received a COVID-19 vaccine. CDR3 sequence: CASSWGGGNSPLHF. CDR3 coding DNA: TGTGCCAGCAGTTGGGGGGGCGGAAATTCACCCCTCCACTTT.